The clone carrying this T cell receptor beta chain was seen only a few times. Its target is not known. All patients were treatment-naive before thyroid surgery. Germline CDR1 is MNHNS and CDR2 is SASEGT. The length of the CDR3 is 15 residues. With 4 bases clipped from V and 9 bases from J, the junction kept 8 bases outside the gene matches. Source study methods: Researchers built a distant-metastasis classifier for papillary thyroid cancer that drew on CDR3 differences across clinicopathological groups. TCRdb re-called clones from the PCR reads using MiXCR. TCRdb's processing, not the authors', yielded these V and J calls. The sample contains 26,000 or so clones, approximately 3.7% of which appear only once. The data are from a study of metastatic and nonmetastatic thyroid tumors. For the study at large: The authors compared repertoires across blood and tumor or nodule tissue from malignant and benign thyroid patients. Study-wide results and limits: Benign nodules reportedly had significantly lower TCR beta diversity than malignant thyroid tumors in blood and tumor.

Sequencing was performed on blood. The V and J genes are TRBV6-1 and TRBJ1-6; 8 nucleotides align to TRBD1. The TCR was taken from a male donor with papillary thyroid cancer or a benign thyroid nodule (not recorded which). Some clones in this sample may be carry-over from other donors' samples. The CDR3 DNA follows: TGTGCCAGCAGTGGTTGGACAGGGCCAGGTTCACCCCTCCACTTT. This translates into CASSGWTGPGSPLHF.